A selection of T cell receptor beta chains follows, all from one sample in a study of T-cell reconstitution after alpha-beta-depleted transplantation in children. TCRdb reanalysed the PCR reads using MiXCR and keeps one entry per CDR3 protein. Here the sample spans 450,000 to 600,000 distinct CDR3 sequences, approximately 10% being singletons. The sequenced sample was PBMCs, obtained before TCRalphabeta/CD19-depleted stem cell transplant. The source of these receptors is a child under 10 years old with inherited bone marrow failure, due to receive a stem cell transplant. CDR3s include the opening cysteine and the closing phenylalanine or tryptophan.

TRBV27	CASRELGGKVNEQFF
TRBV28	CASSPGTEGGELFF
TRBV11-2	CASSLGRATTNEKLFF
TRBV15	CATSRDFGLWSYEQYF
TRBV30	CAWAGLLNTEAFF
TRBV7-9	CASSPWTGAPDGYTF
TRBV5-4	CASGPRLLSTGTQYF
TRBV28	CASSQSGTSGRAREQFF
TRBV13	CASSLNEVANYGYTF
TRBV7-9	CASSGPTGWTGGELFF
TRBV30	CAWSGLAGYHNEQFF
TRBV7-6	CASSSPSGRLSGNTIYF
TRBV5-1	CASSYDKFGYTF
TRBV19	CASRVIQGSSYNEQFF
TRBV19	CASSIDTSVNEQFF
TRBV18	CASSPVGHSSGSSEQFF
TRBV6-5	CASSYRLAYGYTF
TRBV20-1	CSAKRRWGSYEQYF
TRBV5-1	CASSLTGGRGYEQFF
TRBV6-5	CASSYSVADTEAFF
TRBV29-1	CSVAGAYSTDTQYF
TRBV4-2	CASSQGRGPDTGELFF
TRBV4-2	CASSQTPAGGLYEQYF
TRBV24-1	CATSDATGTGANTGELFF
TRBV6-5	CASSLTGARSTDTQYF
TRBV23-1	CASPSSGELFF
TRBV9	CASSPLLAGSLNEQFF
TRBV4-1	CASRPRETNTGELFF